The sequence of this TCR delta chain was determined in a study of γδ T cells in repeated Plasmodium falciparum infection (dated by TCRdb to 2020 to 2022). Background for the entire study: The natural-infection arm enrolled Malian children exposed to intense seasonal malaria transmission and compared the Malian children with Australian children matched for age and gender. Samples were collected from controlled-infection subjects at baseline, immediately before selected infections, and 21 days after each infection. The gammadelta TCR repertoires from Mali were analysed in two ways: cross-sectionally during periods with no transmission, and longitudinally across episodes of acute febrile malaria. In the study, the shaping of the human gammadelta T cell repertoire by repeated Plasmodium falciparum infection was examined using natural infection in Mali and controlled human malaria infection. Four controlled human malaria infections were administered to a few malaria-naive U.S. adults over about 600 days by bites from P. falciparum NF54-infected Anopheles stephensi mosquitoes. Overall results and qualifications from the work: The Malian cohort came from a small rural village of predominantly one ethnic group, limiting generalizability. Because the controlled-infection cohort was small, analysis of inter-individual variability in gammadelta T cell responses was limited.

There are many counts of this clone. There is no known antigen for this receptor. The protein TCRdb lists belongs to a much larger clone and differs from this DNA's translation at residue 4, which points to a read error; the protein shown is made from the DNA. The library relied on multiplex PCR. The sequencer listed for this sample is Illumina MiSeq. From each sorted gammadelta T cell sample, both TCR gamma (TRG) and TCR delta (TRD) chains were sequenced. In the authors' own workflow: The repertoire analyses drew on clonotype tree plots, the accumulated frequency of the top 20 clonotypes, and diversity index (DI) and D75 metrics. After TCRdb called clones again from the public reads with CATT, rows with identical DNA were merged. The V and J calls were not made by the authors but by TCRdb's processing. The sample table lists around 86,000 delta-chain clones, under 1.5% of them with a count of one. The ten biggest clones cover around 8.3% of the sample.

The origin of this receptor is a pool of human donors (malaria-infected and uninfected, not separated). Sequencing was carried out using gamma-delta T cells from blood.

The CDR3 protein: CALWELLSQKLIF. The bases are TGTGCTCTTTGGGAACTCTTGTCTCAAAAACTCATCTTT. The V and J segments used are TRDV1 and TRDJ1; a confident D gene designation cannot be given. From the cysteine through the phenylalanine, the CDR3 covers 13 amino acids. Of the read, only the CDR3 DNA is kept; its 39 bases are in frame from base 1. The germline V gene yields TSWWSYY for CDR1 and QGS for CDR2.